These 21 T cell receptor beta chains were sequenced from one sample in a study of shared clonotypes between healthy human individuals. The method was immunoSEQ multiplex PCR; TCRdb's version includes in-frame clones alone and lacks a portion of them. The sample lists millions of clones; more than 80% were seen once. Material: naive CD4+ T cells sorted from blood. The subset: CD45RA+ positively selected. The source is a young man in good health.

This clone came up once. The same CDR3 arises from other DNA sequences in this sample as well. This chain links TRBV7-2 with TRBJ2-5, with TRBD2 matching 7 bases. The junction had 8 bases not matched to a gene; V was cut back by 5 bases and J by 5 bases. The V gene's germline CDR1 is SGHTA and CDR2 FQGNSA. This CDR3 contains 14 residues. The CDR3 sequence: CASSLGGAGETQYF. The CDR3, as DNA: TGTGCCAGCAGCCTGGGAGGGGCTGGGGAGACCCAGTACTTC.

As to this clone: This sample also contains other DNA sequences that code for the same CDR3. V gene TRBV5-1 combines with J gene TRBJ2-3, with a weak D call TRBD2 (5 bases). The germline V and J ends were trimmed by 5 bases and 0 bases, with 13 bases remaining between them. Germline values: CDR1 SGHRS, CDR2 YFSETQ. The CDR3 consists of 15 residues. CDR3 protein: CASSLRGPSTDTQYF. DNA for the CDR3: TGCGCCAGCAGTCTCCGAGGGCCTAGCACAGATACGCAGTATTTT.

The V call is TRBV10-3, the J call TRBJ1-6; TRBD1 matches at 7 bases. CDR1 ENHRY and CDR2 SYGVKD come from the germline V gene. The CDR3 runs to 16 residues. With 6 bases clipped from V and 6 bases from J, the junction kept 11 bases outside the gene matches. The CDR3 sequence: CAIRMGTAPSNSPLHF. As DNA, the CDR3 is TGTGCCATCAGGATGGGGACAGCACCTTCTAATTCACCCCTCCACTTT.

The CDR3 is CASSRKGSSEETQYF. In DNA form, the CDR3 reads TGTGCCAGCAGCCGGAAGGGGAGTTCAGAAGAGACCCAGTACTTC. The genes are TRBV11-2 and TRBJ2-5; the D gene could be TRBD1 or TRBD2 (5 bases each). The CDR3 consists of 15 residues. Germline V gene lookup returns CDR1 SGHAT and CDR2 FQNNGV. Trimming cost V 5 bases and J 3 bases, with 16 bases left between them.

This clone has a single count. The rearrangement links TRBV6-6 to TRBJ2-5, with D perhaps given as TRBD1 or TRBD2 (5 bases each). Between the trimmed V and J ends, which lost 6 bases and 4 bases, there was a span of 15 bases. The CDR3 contains 14 residues. The germline gives CDR1 MNHNY, CDR2 SVGAGI (reference sequence). The CDR3 sequence is CASSRDRLIETQYF. The DNA for the CDR3 is TGTGCCAGCAGCCGGGACCGACTTATAGAGACCCAGTACTTC.

The gene calls are TRBV7-2 and TRBJ1-1; TRBD1 aligns across 8 bases. The germline CDR1 and CDR2 sequences are SGHTA and FQGNSA. The trim removed 5 bases at V and 7 bases at J, leaving 12 bases unmatched. The CDR3 sequence is 15 residues long. CDR3 bases: TGTGCCAGCAGCCTTCAGGGGGCCCAAGGCCTTGAAGCTTTCTTT. Its protein product is CASSLQGAQGLEAFF.

V gene TRBV7-8 combines with J gene TRBJ2-1, with 7 positions matching TRBD2. The junction had 13 bases not matched to a gene; V was cut back by 4 bases and J by 7 bases. The CDR3 runs 16 residues. Germline CDR1 is SGHVS and CDR2 is FQNEAQ. The CDR3 coding sequence is TGTGCCAGCAGCTCCACAGGTGGGGGGGTCGGAAATGAGCAGTTCTTC. Its translation is CASSSTGGGVGNEQFF.

As for this clone: This specimen includes other DNA sequences encoding the same CDR3. This rearrangement joins TRBV9 to TRBJ1-2, with D uncertain. The CDR3 is made up of 11 amino acids. Germline CDR1 is SGDLS and CDR2 is YYNGEE. Trimming removed 3 bases from V and 5 bases from J, with 5 bases in between. This chain's CDR3 is CASSAPYGYTF. The CDR3 DNA reads TGTGCCAGCAGCGCGCCTTATGGCTACACCTTC.

CDR3 amino acids: CAWSLRSNTEAFF. CDR3 coding DNA: TGTGCCTGGAGCCTCAGGTCCAACACTGAAGCTTTCTTT. The chain couples TRBV30 to TRBJ1-1; no definite D call. Germline CDR1 is GTSNPN and CDR2 is SVGIG (reference sequence). The V end lost 3 bases, the J end lost 2 bases, and 10 bases lay between the germline ends. There are 13 residues in the CDR3.

The J gene is TRBJ1-2, the V gene TRBV5-5, with D possibly TRBD1 on 6 matching bases. V lost 0 bases and J lost 8, with 14 bases in between. The CDR3 sequence is 14 residues long. Per germline, CDR1 SGHKS and CDR2 YYEKEE (reference sequence). The CDR3: CASSLDMDREGYTF. In DNA, the CDR3 is TGTGCCAGCAGCTTGGATATGGACAGAGAGGGCTACACCTTC.

The chain links TRBV30 to TRBJ1-5; D ambiguous. The CDR3 has 15 residues. V lost 0 bases and J lost 2, with 11 bases in between. CDR1 is GTSNPN, CDR2 SVGIG, per germline (reference sequence). The CDR3 loop reads CAWSVIRSGNQPQHF. CDR3 nucleotides: TGTGCCTGGAGTGTAATTCGAAGCGGCAATCAGCCCCAGCATTTT.

The chain is built from TRBV6-5 and TRBJ1-2; D uncertain. V lost 6 bases and J 0 bases, leaving 14 bases between the germline ends. CDR1 and CDR2 from the germline V gene are MNHEY and SVGAGI. The CDR3 has 15 amino acids. The CDR3 is CASSLRPRPNYGYTF. CDR3 nucleotide sequence: TGTGCCAGCAGCCTCCGACCAAGACCTAACTATGGCTACACCTTC.

This chain uses TRBV10-3 with TRBJ2-1; 14 positions agree with TRBD2. After removal of 5 bases from V and 8 bases from J, the junction contained 8 bases not matched to a gene. Germline lookup yields CDR1 ENHRY and CDR2 SYGVKD. This CDR3 has 16 residues. In DNA form, the CDR3 reads TGTGCCATCAGTTGGACTAGCGGGAGGAATACAGATGAGCAGTTCTTC. As protein: CAISWTSGRNTDEQFF.

The chain uses TRBV5-1 and TRBJ2-7, with 9 bases matching TRBD2. Germline CDR1 reads SGHRS; CDR2 reads YFSETQ. This CDR3 comprises 15 residues. The V segment lost 1 base and the J segment 2 bases; nucleotides outside the gene matches: 4. CDR3 in amino acids: CASSLTASGTYEQYF. For the CDR3, the DNA is TGCGCCAGCAGCTTGACGGCTAGCGGGACCTACGAGCAGTACTTC.

The chain has TRBV7-9 and TRBJ2-5; maybe TRBD1 (5 bases). Germline-derived CDR1 and CDR2 are SEHNR and FQNEAQ (reference sequence). V shed 3 bases and J shed 1 base, with 12 bases lying between them. CDR3 length: 15 residues. In DNA form, the CDR3 reads TGTGCCAGCAGCTTGCAGGGCCCATCCCAAGAGACCCAGTACTTC. Translating it yields CASSLQGPSQETQYF.

This clone was observed a single time. The genes are TRBV7-3 and TRBJ2-1; D unclear. This CDR3 spans 15 amino acids. V lost 0 bases, J lost 4 bases, and 10 bases lay in between. The germline V gene encodes CDR1 SGHTA and CDR2 FQGTGA. In DNA form, the CDR3 reads TGTGCCAGCAGCTTAACGGCAGTCCCATACAATGAGCAGTTCTTC. It codes for CASSLTAVPYNEQFF. The full variable domain, rest sourced from reference TRBV7-3 and TRBJ2-1, is GAGVSQTPSNKVTEKGKYVELRCDPISGHTALYWYRQSLGQGPEFLIYFQGTGAADDSGLPNDRFFAVRPEGSVSTLKIQRTERGDSAVYLCASSLTAVPYNEQFFGPGTRLTVL.

This chain joins TRBV30 and TRBJ2-7; 10 bases are shared with TRBD2. The CDR3 is 14 residues long. Trimming took 3 bases from V and 6 from J; bases not matched to a gene: 8. The germline V gene encodes CDR1 GTSNPN and CDR2 SVGIG (reference sequence). The CDR3 reads CAWRQREGLSEQYF. The CDR3 nucleotides read TGTGCCTGGAGGCAGCGGGAGGGCCTTTCCGAGCAGTACTTC.

The rearrangement joins TRBV29-1 to TRBJ2-4, with D unclear. Between the trimmed V and J ends, which lost 2 bases and 4 bases, there was a span of 3 bases. Germline CDR1 and CDR2: SQVTM and ANQGSEA. The CDR3 is 11 residues long. Here the CDR3 reads CSVETKNIQYF. The CDR3 coding sequence is TGCAGCGTTGAAACTAAAAACATTCAGTACTTC.

V and J are TRBV10-3 and TRBJ1-3, with 8 bases fitting TRBD1. The CDR3 has 13 residues. The J segment lost 4 bases and the V segment lost 6 bases, leaving 2 bases of the junction unmatched. In germline, CDR1 is ENHRY, CDR2 SYGVKD. The CDR3 DNA follows: TGTGCCATCAGGGACAGGGAAGGAAACACCATATATTTT. Amino acids: CAIRDREGNTIYF.

This clone was observed a single time. V and J are TRBV19 and TRBJ2-5, with 9 bases lining up with TRBD1. The ends lost 6 bases at V and 9 bases at J; junction bases unmatched: 5. Germline V gene sequence: CDR1 LNHDA, CDR2 SQIVND (reference sequence). The CDR3 runs to 12 residues. CDR3 loop: CASSEDRGPQYF. CDR3 bases: TGTGCCAGTAGCGAGGACAGGGGTCCCCAGTACTTC. Based on the CDR3 plus reference TRBV19 and TRBJ2-5, the full variable domain is DGGITQSPKYLFRKEGQNVTLSCEQNLNHDAMYWYRQDPGQGLRLIYYSQIVNDFQKGDIAEGYSVSREKKESFPLTVTSAQKNPTAFYLCASSEDRGPQYFGPGTRLLVL.

This clone was found once. This chain links TRBV7-2 with TRBJ1-5; D is uncertain. The CDR3 is made up of 15 amino acids. Trimming stripped 1 base from V and 7 bases from J, with 14 bases between. Germline loops: CDR1 SGHTA, CDR2 FQGNSA. The CDR3 here is CASSLVRETGQPQHF. CDR3 nucleotide sequence: TGTGCCAGCAGCTTAGTTCGGGAAACTGGGCAGCCCCAGCATTTT.